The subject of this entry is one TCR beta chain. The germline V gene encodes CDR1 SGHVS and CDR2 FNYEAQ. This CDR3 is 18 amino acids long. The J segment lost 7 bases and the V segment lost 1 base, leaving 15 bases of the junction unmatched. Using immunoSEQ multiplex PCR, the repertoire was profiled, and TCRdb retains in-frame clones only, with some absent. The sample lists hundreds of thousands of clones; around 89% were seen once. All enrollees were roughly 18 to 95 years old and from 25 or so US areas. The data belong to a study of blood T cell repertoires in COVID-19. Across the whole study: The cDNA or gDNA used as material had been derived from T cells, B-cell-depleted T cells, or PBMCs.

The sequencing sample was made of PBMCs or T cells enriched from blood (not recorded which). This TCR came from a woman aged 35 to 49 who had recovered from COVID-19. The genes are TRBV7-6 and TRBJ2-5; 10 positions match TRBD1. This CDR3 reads CASSLGLRDRGRHGTQYF. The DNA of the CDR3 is TGTGCCAGCAGCTTAGGACTACGGGACAGGGGACGACATGGGACCCAGTACTTC.